Given below is one T cell receptor beta chain in context. What it binds is not known. The V gene lost 2 bases and the J gene lost 3 bases, with 8 bases spanning the gap. Germline lookup yields CDR1 SNHLY and CDR2 FYNNEI. CDR3 length: 14 amino acids. Amplification targeted TCR beta CDR3 regions from RNA transcripts. During a first-round RT-PCR of the TCR CDR3, the HTBI primer set was used. TCRdb re-called the multiplex PCR reads through MiXCR, storing one row per CDR3 protein. The sample lists approximately 49,000 distinct CDR3 sequences, 54% occurring once. Uncontrolled infections, other autoimmune diseases, pregnancy or lactation led to exclusion of patients. This entry belongs to a study of T cells in Graves' hyperthyroidism and ophthalmopathy. Study-level points and caveats: Most thyroid clonotypes that were expanded above 0.001 also turned up in blood. Ophthalmopathy prediction by the model preceded onset by a median about 6.8 months.

The receptor comes from a man aged 18 to 30 with Graves' hyperthyroidism. The chain links TRBV2 to TRBJ1-5; D remains unclear. Sequencing input: peripheral blood or thyroid tissue (not recorded which). DNA of the CDR3: TGTGCCAGCAGTGAAAGGCGGGACAATCAGCCCCAGCATTTT. Translating gives CASSERRDNQPQHF.